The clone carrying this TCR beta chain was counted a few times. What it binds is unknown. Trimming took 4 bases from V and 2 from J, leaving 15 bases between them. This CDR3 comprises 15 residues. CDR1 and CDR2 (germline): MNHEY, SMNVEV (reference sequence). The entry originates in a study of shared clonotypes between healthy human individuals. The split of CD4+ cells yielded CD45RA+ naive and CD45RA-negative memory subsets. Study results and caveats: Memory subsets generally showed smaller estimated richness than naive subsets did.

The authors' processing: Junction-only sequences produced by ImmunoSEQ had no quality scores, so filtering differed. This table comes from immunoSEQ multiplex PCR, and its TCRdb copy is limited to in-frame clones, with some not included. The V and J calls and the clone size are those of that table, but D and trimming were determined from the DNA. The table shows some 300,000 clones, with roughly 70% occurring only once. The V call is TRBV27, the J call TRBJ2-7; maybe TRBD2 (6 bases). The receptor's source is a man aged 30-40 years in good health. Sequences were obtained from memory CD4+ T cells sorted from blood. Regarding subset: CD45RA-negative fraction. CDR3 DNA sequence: TGTGCCAGCAGTTCTTACGGGGAGGATACCTACGAGCAGTACTTC. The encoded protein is CASSSYGEDTYEQYF.